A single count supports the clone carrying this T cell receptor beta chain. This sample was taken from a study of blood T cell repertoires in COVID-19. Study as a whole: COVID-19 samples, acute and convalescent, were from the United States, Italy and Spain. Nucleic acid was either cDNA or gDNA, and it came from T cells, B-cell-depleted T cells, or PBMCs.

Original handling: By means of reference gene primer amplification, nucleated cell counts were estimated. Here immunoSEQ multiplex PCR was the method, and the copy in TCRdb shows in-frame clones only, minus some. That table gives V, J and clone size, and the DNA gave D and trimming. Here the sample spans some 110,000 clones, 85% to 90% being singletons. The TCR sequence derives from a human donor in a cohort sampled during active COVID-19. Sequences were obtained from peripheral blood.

CDR3: CASSIGQGAEAFF. DNA of the CDR3: TGTGCCAGTAGTATAGGGCAGGGGGCTGAAGCTTTCTTT. The J gene is TRBJ1-1, the V gene TRBV19, with 7 bases identical to TRBD1. CDR3 size: 13 residues. Germline V gives CDR1 LNHDA, CDR2 SQIVND (reference sequence). J was trimmed by 6 bases and V by 1 base; bases with no gene match: 2.